This TCR beta chain was sequenced for a study of blood T cell repertoires in COVID-19. Turning to the study itself: PBMCs, B-cell-depleted T cells, or T cells were the source of the cDNA or gDNA that made up the material.

The CDR3 consists of 15 residues. The junction had 2 bases not matched to a gene; V was cut back by 0 bases and J by 4 bases. Germline assignment: CDR1 SGHTA and CDR2 FQGTGA. Profiling relied on immunoSEQ multiplex PCR, and the TCRdb table lists in-frame clones only, not all of them. This sample has over 150,000 clones, with more than 75% found just once. Seattle cases were enrolled at active infection and followed longitudinally. The sequence derives from a young man with COVID-19, enrolled during active disease. Sample: peripheral blood. This chain uses TRBV7-3 with TRBJ2-1, with 8 bases identical to TRBD2. CDR3 sequence reads: CASSLTAGVYNEQFF. CDR3 bases: TGTGCCAGCAGCTTAACAGCGGGAGTGTACAATGAGCAGTTCTTC.